Each of the 14 T cell receptor beta chains below was sequenced from the same sample in a study of T cell repertoires in cytomegalovirus infection. Each CDR3 protein gets one entry after TCRdb re-called the reads with MiXCR. The sample has about 470,000 distinct CDR3 sequences, 40% to 50% seen once. Their antigens remain unidentified. Material: cultured PBMCs, obtained from culture after CMV antigen stimulation. These TCRs come from a human donor in good health (CMV status not recorded). Some clones in this sample may be carry-over from other donors' samples.

This chain joins TRBV7-8 and TRBJ2-2; the match to TRBD2 covers 8 bases. Trimming at V came to 5 bases and at J to 5 bases, leaving 10 bases not matched to a gene. The germline CDR1 and CDR2 sequences are SGHVS and FQNEAQ. This CDR3 has 16 amino acids. As DNA, the CDR3 is TGTGCCAGCAGCCTTGGAGCGGGAGCTGAAACCGGGGAGCTGTTTTTT. As protein: CASSLGAGAETGELFF.

This clonotype was found once. The gene calls are TRBV7-6 and TRBJ2-2; 9 positions match TRBD1. Germline V gives CDR1 SGHVS, CDR2 FNYEAQ. CDR3 length: 17 amino acids. The ends lost 5 bases at V and 6 bases at J; junction bases unmatched: 13. The CDR3 spells CASSPSPGQGGPGELFF. CDR3 sequence (DNA): TGTGCCAGCAGCCCCTCCCCGGGACAGGGAGGACCCGGGGAGCTGTTTTTT.

This clonotype was detected only a few times. The chain employs TRBV6-1 and TRBJ2-3; TRBD2 agrees at 9 bases. V shed 6 bases, J shed 1 base, and the junction held 2 bases outside the gene matches. Germline V CDR1 and CDR2: MNHNS, SASEGT. This CDR3 contains 14 residues. The CDR3: CASSWTSGTDTQYF. CDR3 bases: TGTGCCAGCAGCTGGACTAGCGGCACAGATACGCAGTATTTT.

The chain employs TRBV6-2 or TRBV6-3 and TRBJ2-6; the D gene is possibly TRBD1 (5 bases). Trimming stripped 2 bases from V and 0 bases from J, with 14 bases between. The CDR3 sequence is 18 residues long. The germline V gene has CDR1 MNHEY and CDR2 SVGEGT. CDR3 nucleotides: TGTGCCAGCAGTTACGAGGCAGGGATCAACTCTGGGGCCAACGTCCTGACTTTC. Amino acids: CASSYEAGINSGANVLTF.

This clonotype was detected only a few times. This sequence joins TRBV7-9 and TRBJ2-1; 8 bases map to TRBD1. In germline, CDR1 is SEHNR, CDR2 FQNEAQ (reference sequence). The V gene end was trimmed by 1 base and the J gene end by 6 bases; junction bases not matched to a gene: 5. The CDR3 spans 15 residues. CDR3 region: CASSLGTGIRNEQFF. CDR3 nucleotides: TGTGCCAGCAGCTTAGGGACAGGGATTCGCAATGAGCAGTTCTTC.

This clonotype was observed at least ten times. The CDR3 DNA follows: TGTGCCAGCAGCCGGGACAGGATAAACATTCAGTACTTC. The encoded protein is CASSRDRINIQYF. This chain connects TRBV7-2 to TRBJ2-4, with 8 nucleotides matching TRBD1. J lost 6 bases, V lost 5 bases, and 3 bases had no gene match. The CDR3 is 13 amino acids. Looked up from germline, CDR1 is SGHTA and CDR2 is FQGNSA.

This clonotype was seen a single time. The rearrangement links TRBV20-1 to TRBJ2-3; D may be TRBD1 or TRBD2 (6 bases each). V dropped 4 bases and J dropped 5 bases, with 28 bases sitting between them. The CDR3 covers 18 residues. CDR1 is DFQATT, CDR2 SNEGSKA, per germline (reference sequence). CDR3 sequence: CSANHWGSSSGGGDTQYF. The CDR3 DNA sequence: TGCAGTGCTAACCACTGGGGTAGTAGTAGCGGAGGGGGAGATACGCAGTATTTT.

This clonotype was seen only a few times. The rearrangement joins TRBV7-9 to TRBJ1-6; D remains ambiguous. V lost 9 bases and J 0 bases, leaving 12 bases between the germline ends. The germline gives CDR1 SEHNR, CDR2 FQNEAQ (reference sequence). This CDR3 has 15 amino acids. DNA of the CDR3: TGTGCCAGTACACACAGCAGCTCCTATAATTCACCCCTCCACTTT. This sequence encodes CASTHSSSYNSPLHF.

The sample holds one count of this clonotype. CDR3 residues: CASSVSGDYEQYF. As DNA, the CDR3 is TGTGCCAGCAGCGTAAGTGGGGACTACGAGCAGTACTTC. This rearrangement joins TRBV9 to TRBJ2-7; D uncertain. Per the germline V gene, CDR1 is SGDLS and CDR2 is YYNGEE. CDR3 length: 13 residues. The germline V and J ends were trimmed by 1 base and 3 bases, with 8 bases remaining between them.

This clonotype appeared a few times. The genes are TRBV7-2 and TRBJ1-3; D unresolved. This CDR3 has 11 residues. CDR1 is SGHTA, CDR2 FQGNSA, per germline. V dropped 1 base and J dropped 9 bases, with 4 bases sitting between them. CDR3 coding DNA: TGTGCCAGCAGCTTAGGGAGCACCATATATTTT. This sequence encodes CASSLGSTIYF.

This chain joins TRBV6-5 and TRBJ2-7; no definite D call. Per germline, CDR1 MNHEY and CDR2 SVGAGI. V was trimmed by 4 bases and J by 3 bases, leaving 7 bases between them. This CDR3 has 12 residues. The DNA of the CDR3 is TGTGCCAGCAGTTCCACACGCTACGAGCAGTACTTC. This codes for CASSSTRYEQYF.

Worth noting for this clonotype: An end of the junction does not agree with germline; a read error may underlie this. The V call is TRBV4-1, the J call TRBJ1-5; TRBD1 might be the D (5 bases). In germline, CDR1 is MGHRA, CDR2 YSYEKL. The CDR3 runs to 16 residues. This chain's CDR3 is CASSQDQGDYGQPQHF. The DNA for the CDR3 is TGTGCCAGCAGCCAAGATCAAGGGGATTATGGTCAGCCCCAGCATTTT.

This chain joins TRBV7-6 and TRBJ2-3; 7 bases fit TRBD2. The CDR3 length is 20 residues. CDR1 SGHVS and CDR2 FNYEAQ come from the germline V gene. Trimming removed 3 bases from V and 0 bases from J; junction bases left unmatched: 18. The CDR3 reads CASSFLPGTTYFPSTDTQYF. Here the CDR3 DNA reads TGTGCCAGCAGCTTCCTACCGGGGACTACGTATTTTCCTAGCACAGATACGCAGTATTTT.

The chain carries TRBV11-2 and TRBJ1-5, with 7 bases fitting TRBD1. Germline-derived CDR1 and CDR2 are SGHAT and FQNNGV. CDR3 length: 16 amino acids. J was trimmed by 9 bases and V by 5 bases; bases with no gene match: 16. In DNA form, the CDR3 reads TGTGCCAGCAGCACCGGACAGGCAGTGGGAGCATCGCCCCAGCATTTT. Translated: CASSTGQAVGASPQHF.